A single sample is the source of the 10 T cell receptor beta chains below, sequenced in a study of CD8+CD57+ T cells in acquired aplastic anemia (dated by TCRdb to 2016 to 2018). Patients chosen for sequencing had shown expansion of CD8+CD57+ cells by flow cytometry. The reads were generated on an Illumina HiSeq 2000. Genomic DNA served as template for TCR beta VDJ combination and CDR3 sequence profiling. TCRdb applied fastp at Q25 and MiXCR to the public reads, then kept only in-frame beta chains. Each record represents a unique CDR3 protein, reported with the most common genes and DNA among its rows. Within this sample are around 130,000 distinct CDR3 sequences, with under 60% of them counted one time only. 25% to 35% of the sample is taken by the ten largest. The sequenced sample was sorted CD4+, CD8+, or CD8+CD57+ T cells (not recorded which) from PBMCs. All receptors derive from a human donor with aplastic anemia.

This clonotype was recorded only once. The CDR3 is CAISSFDGASYGYTF. The CDR3 DNA reads TGTGCCATCAGTTCCTTCGACGGGGCTTCCTATGGCTACACCTTC. The chain links TRBV10-3 to TRBJ1-2, with a possible D match to TRBD1 (5 bases). Germline V gives CDR1 ENHRY, CDR2 SYGVKD. The CDR3 is made up of 15 amino acids. V lost 5 bases and J lost 4, with 17 bases in between.

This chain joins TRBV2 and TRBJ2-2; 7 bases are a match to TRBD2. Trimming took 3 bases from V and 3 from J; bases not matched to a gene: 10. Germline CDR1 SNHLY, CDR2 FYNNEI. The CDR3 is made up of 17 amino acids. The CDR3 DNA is TGTGCCAGCAGTGAGGGACTAAAGGGATTGGACACCGGGGAGCTGTTTTTT. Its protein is CASSEGLKGLDTGELFF.

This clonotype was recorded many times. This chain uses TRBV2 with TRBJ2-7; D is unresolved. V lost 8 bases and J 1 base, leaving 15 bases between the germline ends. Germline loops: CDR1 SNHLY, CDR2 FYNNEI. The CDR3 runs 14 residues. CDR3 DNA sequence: TGTGCCAGCGCACCCAGCGACTTTTCCTACGAGCAGTACTTC. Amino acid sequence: CASAPSDFSYEQYF.

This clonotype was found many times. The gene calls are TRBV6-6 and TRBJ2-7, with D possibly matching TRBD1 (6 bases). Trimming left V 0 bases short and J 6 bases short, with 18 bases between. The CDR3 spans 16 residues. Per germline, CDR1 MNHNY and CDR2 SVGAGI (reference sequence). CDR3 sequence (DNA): TGTGCCAGCAGTTACTCTGGGGGCTTAGCCTCCAGCGAGCAGTACTTC. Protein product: CASSYSGGLASSEQYF.

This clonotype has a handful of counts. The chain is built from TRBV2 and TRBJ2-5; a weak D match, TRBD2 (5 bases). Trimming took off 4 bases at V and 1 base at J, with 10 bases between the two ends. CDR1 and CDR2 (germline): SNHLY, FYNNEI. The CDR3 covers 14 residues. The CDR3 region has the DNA TGTGCCAGCAGTGGGATTAGCGCCCAAGAGACCCAGTACTTC. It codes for CASSGISAQETQYF.

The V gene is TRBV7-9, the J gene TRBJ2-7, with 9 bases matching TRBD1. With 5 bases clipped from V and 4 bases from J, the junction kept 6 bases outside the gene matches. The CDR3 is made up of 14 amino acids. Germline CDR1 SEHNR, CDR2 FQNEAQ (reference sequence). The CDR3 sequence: CASSPPTGGYEQYF. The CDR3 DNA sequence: TGTGCCAGCAGCCCCCCGACAGGGGGGTACGAGCAGTACTTC.

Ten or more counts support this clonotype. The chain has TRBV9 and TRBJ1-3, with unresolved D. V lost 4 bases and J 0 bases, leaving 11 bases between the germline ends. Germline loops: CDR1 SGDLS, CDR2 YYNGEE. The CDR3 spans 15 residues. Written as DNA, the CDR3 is TGTGCCAGCAGCCTAACGGGCCCCTCTGGAAACACCATATATTTT. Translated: CASSLTGPSGNTIYF.

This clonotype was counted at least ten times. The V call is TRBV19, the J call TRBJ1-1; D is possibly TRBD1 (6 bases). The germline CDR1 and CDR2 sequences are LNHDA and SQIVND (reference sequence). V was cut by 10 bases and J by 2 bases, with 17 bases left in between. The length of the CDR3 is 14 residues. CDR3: CATKDRGLNTEAFF. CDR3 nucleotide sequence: TGTGCCACCAAGGACAGAGGACTAAACACTGAAGCTTTCTTT.

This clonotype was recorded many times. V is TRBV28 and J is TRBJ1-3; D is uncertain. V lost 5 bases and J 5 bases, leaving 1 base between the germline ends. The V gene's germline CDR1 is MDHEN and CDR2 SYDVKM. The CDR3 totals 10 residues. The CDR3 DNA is TGTGCCAGCAGTCGAAACACCATATATTTT. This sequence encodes CASSRNTIYF.

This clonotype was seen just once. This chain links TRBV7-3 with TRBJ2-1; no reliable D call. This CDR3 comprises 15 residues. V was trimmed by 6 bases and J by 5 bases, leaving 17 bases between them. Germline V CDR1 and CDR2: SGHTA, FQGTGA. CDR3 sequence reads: CASSSVPATNNEQFF. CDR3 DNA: TGTGCCAGCAGTTCAGTTCCGGCTACGAACAATGAGCAGTTCTTC. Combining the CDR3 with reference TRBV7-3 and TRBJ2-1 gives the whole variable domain GAGVSQTPSNKVTEKGKYVELRCDPISGHTALYWYRQSLGQGPEFLIYFQGTGAADDSGLPNDRFFAVRPEGSVSTLKIQRTERGDSAVYLCASSSVPATNNEQFFGPGTRLTVL.